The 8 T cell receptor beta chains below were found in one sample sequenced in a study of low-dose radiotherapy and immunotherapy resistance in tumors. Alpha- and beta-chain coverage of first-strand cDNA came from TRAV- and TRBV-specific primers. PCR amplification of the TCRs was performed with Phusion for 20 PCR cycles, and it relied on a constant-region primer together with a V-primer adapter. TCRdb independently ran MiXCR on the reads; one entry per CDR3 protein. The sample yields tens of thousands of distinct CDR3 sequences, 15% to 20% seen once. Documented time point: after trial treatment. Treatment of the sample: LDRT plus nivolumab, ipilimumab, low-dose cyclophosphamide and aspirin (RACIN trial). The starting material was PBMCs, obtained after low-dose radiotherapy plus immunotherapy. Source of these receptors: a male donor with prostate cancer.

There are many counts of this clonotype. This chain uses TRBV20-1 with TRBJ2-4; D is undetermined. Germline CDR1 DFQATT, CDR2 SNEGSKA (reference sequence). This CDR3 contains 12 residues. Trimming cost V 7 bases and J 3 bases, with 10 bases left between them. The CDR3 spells CSVVRLKNIQYF. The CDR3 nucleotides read TGCAGTGTAGTTAGGCTCAAAAACATTCAGTACTTC.

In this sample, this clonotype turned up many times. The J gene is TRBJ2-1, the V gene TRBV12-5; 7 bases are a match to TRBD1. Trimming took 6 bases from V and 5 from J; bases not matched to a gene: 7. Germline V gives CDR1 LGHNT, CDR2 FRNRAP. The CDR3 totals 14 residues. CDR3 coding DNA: TGTGCTAGTGGCCTAAAAACAGGGGACAATGAGCAGTTCTTC. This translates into CASGLKTGDNEQFF.

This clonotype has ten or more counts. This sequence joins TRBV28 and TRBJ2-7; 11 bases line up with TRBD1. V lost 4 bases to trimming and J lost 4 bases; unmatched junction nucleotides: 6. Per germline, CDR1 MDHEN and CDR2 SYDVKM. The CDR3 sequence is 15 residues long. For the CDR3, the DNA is TGTGCCAGCAGTTCCTCCGGGACAGGGGGATACGAGCAGTACTTC. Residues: CASSSSGTGGYEQYF.

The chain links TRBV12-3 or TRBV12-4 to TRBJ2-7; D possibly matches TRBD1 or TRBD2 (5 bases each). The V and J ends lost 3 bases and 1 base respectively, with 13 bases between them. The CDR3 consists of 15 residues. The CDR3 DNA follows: TGTGCCAGCAGTTTTGGCTCCGGGGCTTCCTACGAGCAGTACTTC. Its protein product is CASSFGSGASYEQYF.

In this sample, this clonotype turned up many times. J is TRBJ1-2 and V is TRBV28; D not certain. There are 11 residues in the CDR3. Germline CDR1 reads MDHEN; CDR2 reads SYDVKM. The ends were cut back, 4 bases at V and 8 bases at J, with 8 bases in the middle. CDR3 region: CASSSGLGYTF. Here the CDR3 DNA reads TGTGCCAGCAGTTCCGGTCTGGGCTACACCTTC.

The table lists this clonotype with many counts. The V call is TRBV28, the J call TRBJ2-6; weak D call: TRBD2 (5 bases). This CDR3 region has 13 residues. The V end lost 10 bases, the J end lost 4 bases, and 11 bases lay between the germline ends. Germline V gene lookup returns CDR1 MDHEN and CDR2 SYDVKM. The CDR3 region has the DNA TGTGCCACCCGGGGATCAGGGGCCAACGTCCTGACTTTC. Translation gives CATRGSGANVLTF.

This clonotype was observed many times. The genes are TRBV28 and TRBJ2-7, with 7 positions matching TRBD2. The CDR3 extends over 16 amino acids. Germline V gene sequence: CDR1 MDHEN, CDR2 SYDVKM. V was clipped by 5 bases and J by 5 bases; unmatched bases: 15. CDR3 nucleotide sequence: TGTGCCAGCAGTCCGAGACTAGCTTATGCGCGCGACGAGCAGTACTTC. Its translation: CASSPRLAYARDEQYF.

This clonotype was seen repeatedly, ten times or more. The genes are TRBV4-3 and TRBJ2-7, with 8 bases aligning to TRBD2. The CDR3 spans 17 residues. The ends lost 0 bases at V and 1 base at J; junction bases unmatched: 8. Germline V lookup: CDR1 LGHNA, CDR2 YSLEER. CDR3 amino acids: CASSQDSGGISSYEQYF. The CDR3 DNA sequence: TGCGCCAGCAGCCAAGATTCGGGAGGGATAAGTTCCTACGAGCAGTACTTC.